This note documents a single TCR beta chain sequence. Its antigen is currently not known. Per-base quality was not reported, and no clone a single base away is much larger than it. V gives up 8 bases and J gives up 3 bases, and the segment between their germline ends measures 14 bases. Including the terminal cysteine and phenylalanine, the CDR3 comprises 15 residues. Just the 45-base CDR3 DNA is kept, in frame starting at base 1. The sample is drawn from a study of T cells in Graves' hyperthyroidism and ophthalmopathy (dated by TCRdb to between 2019 and 2020). Some background on the complete study: To identify distinguishing TCR V-J signatures, a discovery cohort of roughly 100 patients was used, comprising fewer than 45 with Graves' ophthalmopathy and approximately 58 with stable Graves' hyperthyroidism. In addition, the study compared T-cell repertoires in thyroid tissue and in blood from several Graves' hyperthyroidism patients. The paper reports TCR Vbeta CDR3 sequencing of 135 peripheral blood samples: fewer than 50 ophthalmopathy, some 80 hyperthyroidism and around 17 progressor patients. The 100 discovery patients were randomly divided into training and test sets at a 7:3 ratio. Once sampling was done, hyperthyroidism patients were given methimazole at a starting dose of 30 mg daily, whereas ophthalmopathy patients were given high-dose intravenous methylprednisolone. Prospective prediction of ophthalmopathy was tested in an independent validation cohort of 18 to 20 hyperthyroidism patients and 15 to 17 patients who later progressed to ophthalmopathy.

Any patient with an uncontrolled infection, another autoimmune disease, pregnancy or lactation was excluded. Diagnoses were established on the basis of clinical symptoms, serum thyroxine and TRAb, thyroid ultrasound, and orbital computed tomography. Trizol reagent was used to extract total RNA, and RNA quality was then checked on an Agilent 2100 Bioanalyzer. The TCR beta CDR3 regions were amplified from the RNA transcripts. A first-round RT-PCR of the TCR CDR3 used the HTBI primer set with the Qiagen OneStep RT-PCR kit. A second multiplex PCR round built the libraries, followed by size selection and purification. Paired-end sequencing of the libraries was performed with 100 bp reads on an Illumina HiSeq2000. Per the source publication's procedure: SOAPnuke was used to process the raw data, throwing out any read that contained adapters or uncalled bases, had a mean Phred below 15, or lacked an exact constant-primer or identifier match. High-quality paired reads were merged using COPE v1.2.5, and each unique nucleotide sequence was defined as a clonotype. MiTCR v1.1 was used to align the clonotypes against IMGT TRBV, TRBD and TRBJ reference segments. The analysis included only V-J combinations with a frequency above 0.0001, which together covered 99% to 99.2% of the repertoires. The TCS score was defined as F50 (clonal expansion) divided by E x V (chaos), with BLOSUM62-based TCRdist calculated between CDR3 peptides within each V-J. Welch's t-statistics and random forest reduced several hundred V-J features to 10 to 15, which were used in a naive Bayes classifier (R e1071). The Morisita-Horn index was used to measure how similar the thyroid and blood repertoires were. Clones were called with MiXCR by TCRdb after fastp trimmed the public reads at Q25, and only in-frame beta chains were retained. One record per CDR3 amino acid sequence lists the most common genes and DNA. The V and J calls here are based on TCRdb, not the publication. The sample profile shows hundreds of thousands of distinct CDR3 sequences; over 40% of them were found once. The ten most abundant clones make up 6.5% to 9% of the sample.

Summary of the overall study and its limitations: Sample size was not statistically predetermined, and blinding of investigators to group allocation was not performed. In validation, progression to ophthalmopathy was predicted by the model with 65% to 71% sensitivity and about 72% specificity, a median of 6.5 months before onset. Most expanded thyroid clonotypes (frequency above 0.001) were also found in blood, which suggests that blood repertoires may mirror thyroid immune responses. A 13 V-J signature model separated ophthalmopathy from stable hyperthyroidism, with roughly 88% sensitivity and about 81% specificity in cross-validation and 80%/75% in testing.

The rearrangement combines TRBV12-3 or TRBV12-4 with TRBJ1-6; possibly the D gene is TRBD1, per 6 matching bases. The clonotype originates from an adult man with Graves' disease, either hyperthyroidism or ophthalmopathy (not recorded which). What was sequenced was peripheral blood or thyroid tissue (not recorded which). The CDR3 has the sequence CASGGGGGYNSPLHF. Here is the DNA: TGTGCCAGCGGAGGGGGGGGTGGCTATAATTCACCCCTCCACTTT.